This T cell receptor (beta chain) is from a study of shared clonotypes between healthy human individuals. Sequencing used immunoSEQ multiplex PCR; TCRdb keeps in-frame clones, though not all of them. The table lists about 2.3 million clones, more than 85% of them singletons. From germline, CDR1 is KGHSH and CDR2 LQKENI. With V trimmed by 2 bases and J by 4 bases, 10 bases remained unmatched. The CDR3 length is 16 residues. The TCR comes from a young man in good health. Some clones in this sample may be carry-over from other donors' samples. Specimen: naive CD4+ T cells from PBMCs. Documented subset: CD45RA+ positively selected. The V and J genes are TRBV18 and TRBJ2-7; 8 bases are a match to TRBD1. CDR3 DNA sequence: TGTGCCAGCTCACCAAGTGAAGACAGGGGACGGTACGAGCAGTACTTC. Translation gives CASSPSEDRGRYEQYF. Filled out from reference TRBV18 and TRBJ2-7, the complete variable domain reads NAGVMQNPRHLVRRRGQEARLRCSPMKGHSHVYWYRQLPEEGLKFMVYLQKENIIDESGMPKERFSAEFPKEGPSILRIQQVVRGDSAAYFCASSPSEDRGRYEQYFGPGTRLTVT.